This entry is about one T cell receptor (beta chain). The data belong to a study of shared clonotypes between healthy human individuals. On the study more broadly: CD8 memory received one plate per donor, CD8 naive two, CD4 memory three and CD4 naive three.

Running of the assay took place at deep level. Clones were sequenced by immunoSEQ multiplex PCR, and TCRdb holds only the in-frame ones, with some missing. Of around 1 million clones in the sample, approximately 76% were seen once. Germline V gene lookup returns CDR1 ENHRY and CDR2 SYGVKD. Deletions cut 2 bases from V and 4 bases from J, with 17 bases between. This CDR3 has 16 amino acids. V usage is TRBV10-3 and J usage is TRBJ1-2; D possibly corresponds to TRBD1 (6 bases). Sequences were obtained from memory CD4+ T cells sorted from blood. Subset: CD45RA-negative fraction. The receptor was isolated from a man aged 18 to 30 in good health. As DNA, the CDR3 is TGTGCCATCAGTGAGACAACCGGACAGCCGAGCTATGGCTACACCTTC. Its protein is CAISETTGQPSYGYTF.